The 10 T cell receptor beta chains listed next were all sequenced from one sample in a study of graft-versus-host responses after intestinal transplantation. Libraries were prepared by immunoSEQ multiplex PCR; TCRdb keeps only in-frame clonotypes and omits some of them. The sample includes more than 50,000 clones, about 93% of them seen just once. This specimen consisted of PBMCs, obtained roughly 120 days after intestinal transplantation. These receptors were obtained from a human patient who received an intestinal transplant, so some T cells may come from the graft donor.

J is TRBJ2-1 and V is TRBV11-2, with 7 bases identical to TRBD1. The J segment lost 6 bases and the V segment lost 5 bases, leaving 7 bases of the junction unmatched. This CDR3 spans 14 amino acids. Germline loops: CDR1 SGHAT, CDR2 FQNNGV. CDR3 amino acids: CASSPTTGTNEQFF. The CDR3 DNA reads as TGTGCCAGCAGCCCCACGACAGGGACCAATGAGCAGTTCTTC.

This clone showed up just once. CDR3 coding DNA: TGTGCCAGCAGCTGGGGAGCGGGATACCAAGAGACCCAGTACTTC. Its translation: CASSWGAGYQETQYF. V gene TRBV5-4 combines with J gene TRBJ2-5; TRBD2 matches 7 bases. This CDR3 comprises 15 residues. Germline CDR1 SGHNT, CDR2 YYREEE (reference sequence). Trimming cost V 3 bases and J 0 bases; bases outside gene matches: 5.

The chain links TRBV7-2 to TRBJ1-4; no firm D call. The CDR3 runs to 13 residues. The V gene's germline CDR1 is SGHTA and CDR2 FQGNSA. V was trimmed by 4 bases and J by 8 bases, leaving 11 bases between them. The DNA of the CDR3 is TGTGCCAGCAGCTCAGTCAGATGGGAAAAACTGTTTTTT. Amino acids: CASSSVRWEKLFF.

CDR3 bases: TGTGCCAGCAGCTTATCCTACGGGACTAGGCACTACGAGCAGTACTTC. Amino acid sequence: CASSLSYGTRHYEQYF. The chain couples TRBV11-1 to TRBJ2-7; 8 positions agree with TRBD2. V gave up 2 bases and J gave up 3 bases; unmatched junction bases: 9. The CDR3 has 16 residues. CDR1 and CDR2 from the germline V gene are SGHAT and FQDESV (reference sequence).

This chain joins TRBV5-6 and TRBJ2-3; 9 nucleotides agree with TRBD1. The CDR3 has 14 residues. V lost 5 bases and J lost 7; bases outside the gene matches: 8. CDR1 is SGHDT and CDR2 is YYEEEE in the germline V gene. The CDR3 DNA sequence: TGTGCCAGCAGTTTTGGGACAGGGCGTAATACGCAGTATTTT. The encoded protein is CASSFGTGRNTQYF.

The genes are TRBV18 and TRBJ1-4, with no clear D. Germline V lookup: CDR1 KGHSH, CDR2 LQKENI. The CDR3 contains 16 residues. V was trimmed by 6 bases and J by 0 bases, leaving 14 bases between them. The DNA for the CDR3 is TGTGCCAGCTCCCGACTACGCCCTTCAACTAATGAAAAACTGTTTTTT. Its translation is CASSRLRPSTNEKLFF.

J is TRBJ2-7 and V is TRBV27; TRBD2 matches 8 bases. V shed 6 bases, J shed 4 bases, and the junction held 5 bases outside the gene matches. CDR1 and CDR2 (germline): MNHEY, SMNVEV (reference sequence). The CDR3 is 13 amino acids. CDR3 bases: TGTGCCAGCAGGGAAGCGGGAGTTTACGAGCAGTACTTC. Encoded protein: CASREAGVYEQYF.

In DNA, the CDR3 is TGTGCCAGCGCGACCCAGGACAGCCACTCCTACGAGCAGTACTTC. The encoded protein is CASATQDSHSYEQYF. The rearrangement links TRBV2 to TRBJ2-7; weak D call: TRBD1 (6 bases). This CDR3 is 15 amino acids long. Germline CDR1 is SNHLY and CDR2 is FYNNEI. Trimming left V 8 bases short and J 0 bases short, with 17 bases between. The variable domain in full, completed from reference TRBV2 and TRBJ2-7, reads EPEVTQTPSHQVTQMGQEVILRCVPISNHLYFYWYRQILGQKVEFLVSFYNNEISEKSEIFDDQFSVERPDGSNFTLKIRSTKLEDSAMYFCASATQDSHSYEQYFGPGTRLTVT.

V gene TRBV28 combines with J gene TRBJ1-4; 7 bases are shared with TRBD1. Germline V gene lookup returns CDR1 MDHEN and CDR2 SYDVKM. This CDR3 is built from 16 residues. V shed 6 bases and J 0 bases; nucleotides not matched to a gene: 7. The CDR3 region is CASSSRGAATNEKLFF. The CDR3, as DNA: TGTGCCAGCAGCTCCAGGGGGGCAGCAACTAATGAAAAACTGTTTTTT.

The rearrangement links TRBV10-2 to TRBJ1-4, with TRBD1 matching 11 bases. V shed 7 bases, J shed 8 bases, and the junction held 9 bases outside the gene matches. The germline gives CDR1 WSHSY, CDR2 SAAADI. This CDR3 spans 15 amino acids. The DNA for the CDR3 is TGCGCCAGCACCCTAGGGACAGGGGGAAACGAAAAACTGTTTTTT. It encodes CASTLGTGGNEKLFF.